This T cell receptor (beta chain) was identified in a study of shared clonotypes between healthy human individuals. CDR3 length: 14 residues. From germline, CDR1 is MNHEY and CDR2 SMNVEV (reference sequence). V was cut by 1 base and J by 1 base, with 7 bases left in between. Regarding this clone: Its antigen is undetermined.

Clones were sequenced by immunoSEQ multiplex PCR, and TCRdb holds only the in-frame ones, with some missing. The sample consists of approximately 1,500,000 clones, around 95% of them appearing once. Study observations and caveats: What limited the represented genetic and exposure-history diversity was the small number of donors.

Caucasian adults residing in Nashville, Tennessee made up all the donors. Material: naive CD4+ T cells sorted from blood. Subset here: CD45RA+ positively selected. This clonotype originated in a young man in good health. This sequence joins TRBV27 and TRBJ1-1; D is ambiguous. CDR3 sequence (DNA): TGTGCCAGCAGTTTATATGAGGGGAACACTGAAGCTTTCTTT. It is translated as CASSLYEGNTEAFF.